These T cell receptor beta chains were read from a single sample in a study of Ad26.COV2.S vaccination and SARS-CoV-2 variants. Libraries were prepared by immunoSEQ multiplex PCR; TCRdb keeps only in-frame clonotypes and omits some of them. The sample shows around 250,000 clones, around 88% of them seen only once. Sequences were derived from peripheral blood, sampled in a trial of Ad26.COV2.S vaccine versus placebo. The source of these receptors is a person between 18 and 65 years old who received the Ad26.COV2.S COVID-19 vaccine or a placebo. CDR3s include the opening cysteine and the closing phenylalanine or tryptophan. A D gene is named only where the DNA matches it firmly. Clone size is stated in some rows and not others, as once, few, many or a class when expanded.

v_gene	d_gene	j_gene	abundance	CDR3nt	CDR3aa
TRBV7-5	NA	TRBJ1-1	once	TGTGCCAGAAGCGGGACAGGGATGAACACTGAAGCTTTCTTT	CARSGTGMNTEAFF
TRBV6-2/TRBV6-3	TRBD1	TRBJ2-2	NA	TGTGCCAGCAGTTTACAGGGGTCCGGGGAGCTGTTTTTT	CASSLQGSGELFF
TRBV2	TRBD2	TRBJ2-7	NA	TGTGCCAGCCTAAGGATCTCCGGGACGGGGGGCGAGCAGTACTTC	CASLRISGTGGEQYF
TRBV6-6	NA	TRBJ2-5	NA	TGTGCCAGCAGTTACGGCCTAGCCGAAAAGGAGACCCAGTACTTC	CASSYGLAEKETQYF
TRBV6-5	NA	TRBJ2-3	NA	TGTGCCAGCAGTTATCAGCGGAACACAGATACGCAGTATTTT	CASSYQRNTDTQYF
TRBV18	NA	TRBJ2-2	NA	TGTGCCAGCTCACCACCGAGGCAGCCGAACACCGGGGAGCTGTTTTTT	CASSPPRQPNTGELFF
TRBV7-8	NA	TRBJ2-2	once	TGTGCCAGCAGCTTAGCCAACAAATGGAACACCGGGGAGCTGTTTTTT	CASSLANKWNTGELFF
TRBV10-3	NA	TRBJ1-6	NA	TGTGCCACGGGACAAAGCTCCTATAATTCACCCCTCCACTTT	CATGQSSYNSPLHF
TRBV6-2/TRBV6-3	NA	TRBJ1-5	NA	TGTGCCAGCAGGCCTAGGGGTGTGAGTCAGCCCCAGCATTTT	CASRPRGVSQPQHF
TRBV4-1	NA	TRBJ2-7	NA	TGCGCCAGCAGCCAAAGGGATTCCTACGAGCAGTACTTC	CASSQRDSYEQYF
TRBV7-2	NA	TRBJ1-2	NA	TGTGCCAGCAGCCCAAGACCGGACAGCCTCTATGGCTACACCTTC	CASSPRPDSLYGYTF
TRBV4-3	NA	TRBJ2-3	NA	TGCGCCAGCAGCCAATATGACGGAGGATGGTCAGATACGCAGTATTTT	CASSQYDGGWSDTQYF
TRBV7-2	TRBD1	TRBJ1-4	NA	TGTGCCAGCAGTCGGGACAGGGGGCAAATTAATGAAAAACTGTTTTTT	CASSRDRGQINEKLFF
TRBV12-3/TRBV12-4	NA	TRBJ2-6	NA	TGTGCCAGCAGGACCTCTGGGGCCAACGTCCTGACTTTC	CASRTSGANVLTF
TRBV27	TRBD2	TRBJ2-2	NA	TGTGCCAGCAGTCCCCAACGACTAGCGGGAGGGGTCGGGGAGCTGTTTTTT	CASSPQRLAGGVGELFF
TRBV1	NA	TRBJ2-1	once	TGCACCAGCAGCCAAGCCAGAGGGGGGACTAGCGGGAATGAGCAGTTCTTC	CTSSQARGGTSGNEQFF
TRBV29-1	NA	TRBJ2-3	NA	TGCAGCGTTGACAAAAGCACAGATACGCAGTATTTT	CSVDKSTDTQYF
TRBV7-9	NA	TRBJ1-2	NA	TGTGCCAGCACCTTGGGGCCTCAGGAAGGAGGCTACACCTTC	CASTLGPQEGGYTF
TRBV25-1	NA	TRBJ2-3	NA	TGTGCCAGCAGTGAGTTAACACGAGATACGCAGTATTTT	CASSELTRDTQYF
TRBV2	NA	TRBJ1-2	NA	TGTGCCAGCATTGGGGGAACTGATGGCTACACCTTC	CASIGGTDGYTF